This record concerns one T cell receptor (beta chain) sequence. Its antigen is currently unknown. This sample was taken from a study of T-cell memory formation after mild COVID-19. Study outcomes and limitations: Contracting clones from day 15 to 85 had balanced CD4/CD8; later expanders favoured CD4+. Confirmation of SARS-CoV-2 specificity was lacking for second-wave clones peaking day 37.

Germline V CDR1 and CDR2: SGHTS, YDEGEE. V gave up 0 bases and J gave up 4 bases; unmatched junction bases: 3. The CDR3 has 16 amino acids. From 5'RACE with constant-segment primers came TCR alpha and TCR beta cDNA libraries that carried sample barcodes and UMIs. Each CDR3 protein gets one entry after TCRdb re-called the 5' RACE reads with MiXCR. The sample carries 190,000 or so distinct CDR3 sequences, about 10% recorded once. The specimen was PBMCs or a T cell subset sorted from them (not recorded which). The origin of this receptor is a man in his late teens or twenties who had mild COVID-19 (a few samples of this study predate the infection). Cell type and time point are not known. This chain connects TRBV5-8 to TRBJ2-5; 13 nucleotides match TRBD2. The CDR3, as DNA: TGTGCCAGCAGCTTGGGACTAGCGGGGGGCAGAGAGACCCAGTACTTC. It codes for CASSLGLAGGRETQYF.